This TCR beta chain is from a study of T cell responses to AZD1222 COVID-19 vaccine. Comments on this clone: Its matching antigen is unknown.

General study points: None of the repertoires were sampled until the peak T cell response had passed. With two AZD1222 doses given, Spike-specific TCR breadth and depth both rose. Reports say nearly half of spike-specific TCRs go after unmutated variant regions.

TCRdb keeps only in-frame clones here, not all; method: immunoSEQ multiplex PCR. This sample has 110,000 to 150,000 clones, with roughly nine tenths found just once. This CDR3 comprises 16 residues. The V end was cut by 3 bases, the J end by 3 bases, with 17 bases between. Germline-derived CDR1 and CDR2 are MNHEY and SVGEGT. This sequence joins TRBV6-2 or TRBV6-3 and TRBJ1-2; D may be TRBD1 (5 bases). The receptor's source is an adult in good health. The input for sequencing was peripheral blood, taken on day 0 of AZD1222 vaccination. The CDR3 spells CASSYGAYRADYGYTF. The CDR3 DNA reads as TGTGCCAGCAGTTATGGGGCCTATCGGGCAGACTATGGCTACACCTTC.